This TCR beta chain was retrieved from a study of shared clonotypes between healthy human individuals. J gave up 2 bases and V 3 bases, and 8 bases lay outside the gene matches. Germline V gene lookup returns CDR1 MDHEN and CDR2 SYDVKM. The length of the CDR3 is 17 residues. The sorted-subset replicate PCRs were given about 210 ng DNA, which is about 29,000 T cell genomes. Sequencing used immunoSEQ multiplex PCR; TCRdb keeps in-frame clones, though not all of them. The sample includes 550,000 to 750,000 clones, around 95% of them seen just once. On this clone: Its matching antigen is unknown.

Naive CD8 cells, CD45RO-negative and positively selected for CCR7, excluded terminally differentiated effector memory CD45RA+ cells. All of the donors resided in Nashville, Tennessee, and each was a Caucasian adult. The study, taken as a whole, reports: Across subsets, estimated richness was generally greater for naive than for memory populations. For naive CD4 cells, roughly 4.8% of clonotypes were shared across four donors.

This rearrangement joins TRBV28 to TRBJ2-5; 11 bases are shared with TRBD2. Input material: naive CD8+ T cells sorted from blood. The source is a young woman in good health. CDR3 sequence reads: CASSLPGTSGEQETQYF. DNA for the CDR3: TGTGCCAGCAGTTTGCCAGGGACTAGCGGTGAACAAGAGACCCAGTACTTC. Together with reference TRBV28 and TRBJ2-5, the CDR3 gives the full variable domain: DVKVTQSSRYLVKRTGEKVFLECVQDMDHENMFWYRQDPGLGLRLIYFSYDVKMKEKGDIPEGYSVSREKKERFSLILESASTNQTSMYLCASSLPGTSGEQETQYFGPGTRLLVL.